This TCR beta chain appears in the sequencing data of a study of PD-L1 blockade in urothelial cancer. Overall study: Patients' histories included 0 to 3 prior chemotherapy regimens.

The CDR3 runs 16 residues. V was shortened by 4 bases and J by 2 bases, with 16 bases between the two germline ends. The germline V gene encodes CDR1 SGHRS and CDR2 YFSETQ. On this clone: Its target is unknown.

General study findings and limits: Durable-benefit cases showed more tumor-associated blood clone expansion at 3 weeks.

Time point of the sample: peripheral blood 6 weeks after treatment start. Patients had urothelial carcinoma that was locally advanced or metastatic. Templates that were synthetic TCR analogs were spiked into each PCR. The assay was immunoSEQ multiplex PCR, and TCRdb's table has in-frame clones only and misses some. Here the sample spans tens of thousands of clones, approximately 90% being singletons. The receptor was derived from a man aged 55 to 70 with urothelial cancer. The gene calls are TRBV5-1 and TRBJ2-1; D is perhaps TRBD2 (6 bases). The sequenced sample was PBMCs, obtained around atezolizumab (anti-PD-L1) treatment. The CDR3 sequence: CASSLGTFAAYNEQFF. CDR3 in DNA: TGCGCCAGCAGCCTCGGGACTTTCGCCGCCTACAATGAGCAGTTCTTC.